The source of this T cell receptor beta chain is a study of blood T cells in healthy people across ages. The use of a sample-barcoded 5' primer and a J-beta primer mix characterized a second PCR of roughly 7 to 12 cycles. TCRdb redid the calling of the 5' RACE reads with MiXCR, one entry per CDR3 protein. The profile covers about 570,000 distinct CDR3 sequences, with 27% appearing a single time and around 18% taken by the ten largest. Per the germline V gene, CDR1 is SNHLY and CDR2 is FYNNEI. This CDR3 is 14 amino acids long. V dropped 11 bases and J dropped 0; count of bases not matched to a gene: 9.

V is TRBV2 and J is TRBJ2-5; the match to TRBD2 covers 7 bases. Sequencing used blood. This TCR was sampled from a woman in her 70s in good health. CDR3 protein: CAGKAGSDQETQYF. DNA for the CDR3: TGTGCCGGGAAAGCGGGGTCGGACCAAGAGACCCAGTACTTC.